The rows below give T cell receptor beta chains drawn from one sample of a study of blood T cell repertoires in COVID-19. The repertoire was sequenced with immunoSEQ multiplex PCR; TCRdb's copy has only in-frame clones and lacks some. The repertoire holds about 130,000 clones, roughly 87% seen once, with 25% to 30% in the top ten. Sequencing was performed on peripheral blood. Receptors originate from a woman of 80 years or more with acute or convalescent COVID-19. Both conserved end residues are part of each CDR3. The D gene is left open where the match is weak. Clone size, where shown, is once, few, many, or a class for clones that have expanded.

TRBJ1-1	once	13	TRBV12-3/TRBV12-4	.	TGTGCCAGCAGTTTAGCGGGTGGGGGGAGAGCTTTCTTT	CASSLAGGGRAFF
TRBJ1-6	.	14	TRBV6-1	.	TGTGCCAGCAGTGAAGTGCCAGATCATTCACCCCTCCACTTT	CASSEVPDHSPLHF
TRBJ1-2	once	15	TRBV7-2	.	TGTGCCAGCAGCTTATCTTTTAGCGGAAACTATGGCTACACCTTC	CASSLSFSGNYGYTF
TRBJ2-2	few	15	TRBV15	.	TGTGCCACCAGCAGGCCCGCGGCAGGGACCGGGGAGCTGTTTTTT	CATSRPAAGTGELFF
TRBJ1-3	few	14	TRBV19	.	TGTGCCAGTAGGCTCCGGAGCTCTGGAAACACCATATATTTT	CASRLRSSGNTIYF
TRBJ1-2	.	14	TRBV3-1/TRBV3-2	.	TGTGCCAGCAGCCATTTGGGGGCGGACTATGGCTACACCTTC	CASSHLGADYGYTF
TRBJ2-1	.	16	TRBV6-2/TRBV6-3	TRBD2	TGTGCCAGCAGTTACTCGATGGCGGGGGGAATTGATGAGCAGTTCTTC	CASSYSMAGGIDEQFF
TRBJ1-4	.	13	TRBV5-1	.	TGCGCCAGCAGCTACAGGGAGGGCGAAAAACTGTTTTTT	CASSYREGEKLFF
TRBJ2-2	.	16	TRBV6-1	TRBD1	TGTGCCAGCAGTGCGGGACAGGGGGGGAACACCGGGGAGCTGTTTTTT	CASSAGQGGNTGELFF
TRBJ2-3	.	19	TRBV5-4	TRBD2	TGTGCCAGCAGCTTGGCGGTAGGGGGACTAGCGGGGGTTACAGATACGCAGTATTTT	CASSLAVGGLAGVTDTQYF
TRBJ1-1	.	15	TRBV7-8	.	TGTGCCAGCAGCTTAGGTGGAGGGGTGGGCACTGAAGCTTTCTTT	CASSLGGGVGTEAFF
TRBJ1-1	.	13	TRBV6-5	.	TGTGCCAGCCAGTCGACAGACCACACTGAAGCTTTCTTT	CASQSTDHTEAFF
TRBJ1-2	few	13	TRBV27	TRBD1	TGTGCCAGCAGTCTACAGGGGGCGCATGGCTACACCTTC	CASSLQGAHGYTF
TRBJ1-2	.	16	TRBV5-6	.	TGTGCCACCAAGCTTGAGGTAACGCCCCGACGTGATGGCTACACCTTC	CATKLEVTPRRDGYTF
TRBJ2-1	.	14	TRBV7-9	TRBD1	TGTGCCAGCAGCTCGGACAGGGAATACAATGAGCAGTTCTTC	CASSSDREYNEQFF
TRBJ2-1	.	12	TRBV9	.	TGTGCCAGCAGCGTACGAGAGAATGAGCAGTTCTTC	CASSVRENEQFF
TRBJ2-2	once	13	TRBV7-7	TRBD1	TGTGCCAGCAGCCGGGACAGGGGAGGGGAGCTGTTTTTT	CASSRDRGGELFF
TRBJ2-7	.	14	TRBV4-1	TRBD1	TGCGCCAGCAGCCAATGGACAGGGGGCGTCGAGCAGTACTTC	CASSQWTGGVEQYF
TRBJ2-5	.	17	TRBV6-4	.	TGTGCCAGCAGTGACTCGAGGTTGTTGGGTAACCGAGAGACCCAGTACTTC	CASSDSRLLGNRETQYF
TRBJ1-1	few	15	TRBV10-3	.	TGTGCCATCAGTGCCCCGACCACAGGGAACACTGAAGCTTTCTTT	CAISAPTTGNTEAFF
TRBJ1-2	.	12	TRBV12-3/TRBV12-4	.	TGTGCCAGCAGTTTGGGCGGGCAAGGCTACACCTTC	CASSLGGQGYTF
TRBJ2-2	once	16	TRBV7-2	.	TGTGCCAGCAGCTTATCCCCCTTGAGTGAGACCGGGGAGCTGTTTTTT	CASSLSPLSETGELFF
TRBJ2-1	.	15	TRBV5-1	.	TGCGCCAGCAGCTTGAGCGCAAGCTCCTACAATGAGCAGTTCTTC	CASSLSASSYNEQFF
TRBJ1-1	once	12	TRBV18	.	TGTGCCAGCTCACCACGGGAGGGTGAAGCTTTCTTT	CASSPREGEAFF
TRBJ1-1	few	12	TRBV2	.	TGTGCCAGCCGGGGGGCGCAGATTGAAGCTTTCTTT	CASRGAQIEAFF
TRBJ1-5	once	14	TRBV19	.	TGTGCCAGTAGTACTGTGGCCTTGCATCAGCCCCAGCATTTT	CASSTVALHQPQHF
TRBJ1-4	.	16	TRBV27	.	TGTGCCAGCAGTTTGAGACCTACGTCTAGAGAGGAAAAACTGTTTTTT	CASSLRPTSREEKLFF